Listed below are T cell receptor beta chains from one sample, sequenced in a study of cytomegalovirus exposure and HLA in healthy donors. Assay used: immunoSEQ multiplex PCR; TCRdb lists only in-frame clones, some missing. The sample has 110,000 to 150,000 clones; roughly 85% are singletons. Input material: PBMCs. The receptors stem from a male donor in good health and CMV-seronegative. Each CDR3 is given with its conserved first and last residue. Each record gives: J gene, V gene, D gene, clone size, CDR3 length, CDR3 protein, CDR3 DNA. D genes are given only for firm matches. A row's size may be missing; if present it is once, few, many or a size class.

TRBJ2-1 | TRBV29-1 | . | once | 13 | CSVEVLDSNEQFF | TGCAGCGTTGAAGTCCTGGACAGCAATGAGCAGTTCTTC
TRBJ2-5 | TRBV19 | TRBD1 | . | 13 | CASSYQGEETQYF | TGTGCCAGTAGTTATCAGGGGGAAGAGACCCAGTACTTC
TRBJ1-6 | TRBV4-2 | TRBD1 | . | 16 | CASSQDRDRGRSPLHF | TGTGCCAGCAGCCAAGATCGGGACAGAGGCCGCTCACCCCTCCACTTT
TRBJ1-1 | TRBV9 | . | . | 15 | CASSVAGGSNTEAFF | TGTGCCAGCAGCGTAGCTGGAGGGTCTAACACTGAAGCTTTCTTT
TRBJ2-7 | TRBV14 | TRBD2 | . | 14 | CASSPVGLAYEQYF | TGTGCCAGCAGCCCCGTCGGACTAGCATACGAGCAGTACTTC
TRBJ1-1 | TRBV19 | . | . | 14 | CASSIAEGRTEAFF | TGTGCCAGTAGTATAGCGGAGGGGAGGACTGAAGCTTTCTTT
TRBJ2-5 | TRBV7-2 | . | few | 13 | CASSLARVETQYF | TGTGCCAGCAGCCTCGCCCGGGTAGAGACCCAGTACTTC
TRBJ2-1 | TRBV28 | TRBD2 | . | 15 | CATRLAGEGYNEQFF | TGTGCCACCCGACTAGCGGGAGAGGGCTACAATGAGCAGTTCTTC
TRBJ2-3 | TRBV11-2 | . | once | 17 | CASSLGRDTFYTDTQYF | TGTGCCAGCAGCTTGGGGCGCGATACCTTCTACACAGATACGCAGTATTTT
TRBJ1-5 | TRBV7-9 | TRBD1 | . | 16 | CSSSLGDRGLGQPQHF | TGTTCCAGCAGCCTAGGAGACAGGGGGCTTGGACAGCCCCAGCATTTT
TRBJ2-3 | TRBV11-2 | TRBD2 | . | 15 | CASSQASGGADTQYF | TGTGCCAGCAGCCAAGCTAGCGGGGGGGCAGATACGCAGTATTTT
TRBJ2-3 | TRBV9 | TRBD2 | . | 16 | CASSVAGGGAPDTQYF | TGTGCCAGCAGCGTAGCTGGCGGGGGGGCTCCCGATACGCAGTATTTT
TRBJ2-1 | TRBV15 | TRBD2 | once | 19 | CATSRDLAGGPGKDGEQFF | TGTGCCACCAGCAGAGATCTGGCGGGAGGTCCCGGGAAAGATGGTGAGCAGTTCTTC
TRBJ1-1 | TRBV10-3 | . | once | 11 | CATLLDTEAFF | TGTGCCACTTTACTTGACACTGAAGCTTTCTTT
TRBJ2-5 | TRBV9 | TRBD2 | . | 15 | CASSATSGGSQAQYF | TGTGCCAGCAGCGCGACTAGCGGGGGGTCCCAGGCCCAGTACTTC
TRBJ2-5 | TRBV19 | TRBD1 | few | 13 | CASSIGTGETQYF | TGTGCCAGTAGTATTGGGACAGGGGAGACCCAGTACTTC
TRBJ1-6 | TRBV27 | . | . | 15 | CASSPLSTENSPLHF | TGTGCCAGCAGCCCCTTGAGCACAGAAAATTCACCCCTCCACTTT
TRBJ2-3 | TRBV29-1 | TRBD2 | . | 13 | CSVLAGHTDTQYF | TGCAGCGTTTTAGCGGGACACACAGATACGCAGTATTTT
TRBJ2-4 | TRBV7-9 | TRBD1 | . | 17 | CASSLTAGGAGQNIQYF | TGTGCCAGCAGCTTGACCGCAGGGGGCGCCGGTCAAAACATTCAGTACTTC
TRBJ1-2 | TRBV6-1 | . | . | 15 | CASSEEHRANYGYTF | TGTGCCAGCAGTGAAGAGCACAGGGCTAACTATGGCTACACCTTC
TRBJ2-3 | TRBV13 | TRBD2 | . | 16 | CASSGQEREGLATQYF | TGTGCCAGCAGCGGCCAGGAGCGGGAGGGCCTGGCTACGCAGTATTTT
TRBJ1-3 | TRBV28 | . | few | 14 | CASSGGGSGNTIYF | TGTGCCAGCAGTGGGGGCGGGTCTGGAAACACCATATATTTT
TRBJ1-2 | TRBV5-1 | . | . | 16 | CASSPRGGPSNYGYTF | TGCGCCAGCAGCCCACGGGGGGGGCCATCTAACTATGGCTACACCTTC
TRBJ2-1 | TRBV6-5 | TRBD1 | . | 15 | CASSPGTGSYNEQFF | TGTGCCAGCAGTCCCGGGACAGGGAGCTACAATGAGCAGTTCTTC
TRBJ1-1 | TRBV27 | TRBD1 | . | 16 | CASSLRQGGKNTEAFF | TGTGCCAGCAGTCTTCGACAGGGTGGTAAGAACACTGAAGCTTTCTTT
TRBJ2-7 | TRBV7-2 | TRBD1 | . | 16 | CASSLAPGTGGGEQYF | TGTGCCAGCAGCTTAGCGCCCGGGACAGGGGGCGGAGAGCAGTACTTC
TRBJ1-1 | TRBV7-6 | TRBD1 | . | 15 | CASSPLQGSNTEAFF | TGTGCCAGCAGCCCATTACAGGGGTCGAACACTGAAGCTTTCTTT
TRBJ2-1 | TRBV5-4 | TRBD1 | . | 15 | CASSIAGGSRNEQFF | TGTGCCAGCAGCATTGCAGGGGGCAGTAGAAATGAGCAGTTCTTC
TRBJ1-4 | TRBV5-4 | . | . | 13 | CASSLAGMEKLFF | TGTGCCAGCAGCTTGGCAGGCATGGAAAAACTGTTTTTT
TRBJ2-1 | TRBV6-6 | TRBD2 | once | 15 | CASSSGTSGDPGQFF | TGTGCCAGCAGTTCAGGGACTAGCGGGGATCCAGGGCAGTTCTTC
TRBJ2-7 | TRBV2 | . | once | 13 | CARTGTVPGEQYF | TGTGCCAGGACAGGGACTGTGCCAGGCGAGCAGTACTTC
TRBJ1-2 | TRBV7-3 | . | . | 13 | CASSLTQDHGYTF | TGTGCCAGCAGCTTAACACAGGATCATGGCTACACCTTC
TRBJ2-3 | TRBV5-6 | . | . | 15 | CASSLDLLVADTQYF | TGTGCCAGCAGCTTGGACTTGCTCGTCGCAGATACGCAGTATTTT
TRBJ2-7 | TRBV18 | . | . | 11 | CASSPKLEQYF | TGTGCCAGCTCACCAAAGCTCGAGCAGTACTTC
TRBJ2-1 | TRBV4-3 | TRBD1 | . | 15 | CASSAQGVSYNEQFF | TGCGCCAGCAGCGCACAGGGGGTATCCTACAATGAGCAGTTCTTC
TRBJ2-5 | TRBV6-1 | . | . | 14 | CASSASSEVETQYF | TGTGCCAGCAGTGCTTCTAGCGAGGTCGAGACCCAGTACTTC
TRBJ1-2 | TRBV27 | . | once | 13 | CASSLGRDVRYTF | TGTGCCAGCAGTTTGGGGAGGGATGTACGCTACACCTTC
TRBJ2-7 | TRBV30 | TRBD2 | . | 14 | CAWSVTSGPYEQYF | TGTGCCTGGAGTGTAACTAGCGGGCCCTACGAGCAGTACTTC
TRBJ2-7 | TRBV4-1 | . | . | 15 | CASSQEDWVGHEQYF | TGCGCCAGCAGCCAAGAGGACTGGGTTGGGCACGAGCAGTACTTC
TRBJ1-2 | TRBV6-1 | TRBD1 | . | 12 | CASRDSDYGYTF | TGTGCCTCCCGGGACAGTGACTATGGCTACACCTTC
TRBJ2-1 | TRBV1 | . | . | 15 | CTSSQLGLAAHEQFF | TGCACCAGCAGCCAACTCGGTCTAGCGGCGCATGAGCAGTTCTTC
TRBJ2-5 | TRBV7-3 | TRBD2 | few | 17 | CASSRRSGTSFQETQYF | TGTGCCAGCAGCAGACGATCCGGGACTAGCTTTCAAGAGACCCAGTACTTC
TRBJ2-5 | TRBV27 | TRBD1 | . | 14 | CASSPNRGLEAQYF | TGTGCCAGCAGTCCCAACAGGGGGCTTGAGGCCCAGTACTTC
TRBJ2-5 | TRBV9 | TRBD2 | . | 16 | CASSAGGAGVGETQYF | TGTGCCAGCAGCGCTGGGGGAGCGGGAGTAGGAGAGACCCAGTACTTC
TRBJ2-7 | TRBV9 | TRBD2 | . | 15 | CASSPQPGLAGVQYF | TGTGCCAGCAGCCCTCAGCCGGGACTAGCGGGGGTGCAGTACTTC
TRBJ2-1 | TRBV4-1 | TRBD2 | . | 16 | CASTLGRLADYNEQFF | TGCGCCAGCACATTGGGGCGACTAGCGGATTACAATGAGCAGTTCTTC
TRBJ1-1 | TRBV5-1 | TRBD1 | . | 15 | CASSLGDRGNTEAFF | TGCGCCAGCAGCTTGGGGGACAGGGGGAACACTGAAGCTTTCTTT
TRBJ2-1 | TRBV7-3 | TRBD2 | . | 15 | CASSWTSGAYNEQFF | TGTGCCAGCAGCTGGACTAGCGGGGCCTACAATGAGCAGTTCTTC
TRBJ1-2 | TRBV6-6 | . | . | 15 | CASSYSGQGPDGYTF | TGTGCCAGCAGTTACAGTGGGCAGGGCCCGGATGGCTACACCTTC
TRBJ2-7 | TRBV11-2 | . | . | 16 | CASSPLRRVGSYEQYF | TGTGCCAGCAGCCCTTTAAGGAGGGTTGGGTCCTACGAGCAGTACTTC
TRBJ2-7 | TRBV19 | TRBD1 | . | 15 | CASRMTGVPDNEQYF | TGTGCCAGTAGGATGACAGGGGTACCGGACAACGAGCAGTACTTC
TRBJ2-5 | TRBV6-1 | . | . | 15 | CASSRAGGQGETQYF | TGTGCCAGCAGTCGTGCCGGGGGGCAAGGAGAGACCCAGTACTTC
TRBJ2-1 | TRBV15 | . | . | 15 | CATSRDLMVQGEQFF | TGTGCCACCAGCAGAGATCTGATGGTTCAGGGTGAGCAGTTCTTC
TRBJ2-3 | TRBV28 | TRBD2 | . | 15 | CASSEPGGITDTQYF | TGTGCCAGCAGTGAACCGGGGGGGATTACAGATACGCAGTATTTT